In its sample, the clone carrying this TCR beta chain was seen many times. From RNA transcripts, TCR beta CDR3 regions were amplified. RT-PCR in the first round (using the HTBI primer set) targeted the TCR CDR3. One entry per CDR3 protein results from TCRdb running MiXCR on the multiplex PCR reads. Among 300,000 to 450,000 distinct CDR3 sequences listed, 15% were seen once. The sample belongs to a study of T cells in Graves' hyperthyroidism and ophthalmopathy. Material: blood. This TCR came from a woman in her 30s with Graves' hyperthyroidism.

CDR3 nucleotides: TGTGCCAGCAGCCAAGCCCTAGCAACCTACGAGCAGTACTTC. Protein: CASSQALATYEQYF. The gene calls are TRBV3-1 and TRBJ2-7; tentatively, D is TRBD2 (5 bases). This CDR3 has 14 residues. Looked up from germline, CDR1 is LGHDT and CDR2 is YNNKEL (reference sequence). V was shortened by 1 base and J by 2 bases, with 9 bases between the two germline ends.